This T cell receptor beta chain was observed in a study of shared clonotypes between healthy human individuals (dated by TCRdb to the early 2020s). Context from the whole study: A couple of women and a few men aged 18 to 49 years were included in the cohort. Libraries were prepared and TCR repertoires were sequenced by different laboratories using diverse techniques, in order to increase sequencing depth and limit assay-specific biases. Per donor, leukapheresis produced somewhere between about 0.94 and 10 billion PBMCs. To estimate repertoire size and how much clonotype sharing occurs between individuals, the study deeply sequenced the blood TCR repertoires of five healthy adults. For each donor, CD4 naive and CD4 memory were each run on three plates, CD8 naive on two plates, and CD8 memory on one plate.

This clone has only a few counts. Its antigen target is currently unknown. Base quality data are lacking; no much larger clone is found one base away. V and J lose 4 bases and 6 bases, and a span of 16 bases separates them. From cysteine to phenylalanine, the CDR3 is 14 amino acids long. Just CDR3 DNA is preserved here, 42 bases in frame from base 1. The germline V gene encodes CDR1 SGHDN and CDR2 FVKESK. Paper-wide results and their limitations: Incomplete sequencing was indicated by rarefaction of sorted-subset datasets, despite the large sequencing depth. Across a few donors, around 5% of naive CD4, roughly 3.5% of naive CD8, approximately 2.5% of memory CD4, and roughly 0.41% of memory CD8 clonotypes were shared. Pairwise subsampling indicated that sequencing depth was expected to affect the degree of clonotype sharing among donors. Estimated clonotype richness was generally larger for naive than for memory subsets. Clonotypes shared by all four sorted-subset donors showed higher generation probabilities than non-shared clonotypes. Sampling was restricted to blood, and TCR repertoires in tissues likely differ from the TCR repertoires found in blood. Because the study included only a small number of donors, the genetic and exposure-history diversity represented was limited.

TCR CDR3 regions were amplified from genomic DNA by multiplex PCR using the deep immunoSEQ assay. Extracted genomic DNA from each cell subset was spread evenly across all wells of several immunoSEQ 96-well plates, with each plate serving as a replicate. Each replicate PCR for sorted subsets received roughly 0.2 ug genomic DNA, equal to tens of thousands of T cell genomes. Purified libraries were measured with a Qubit 3.0 fluorometer, size-checked on a Bioanalyzer 2100, and measured again with the KAPA Library Quantification kit. Every immunoSEQ 96-well plate was sequenced on a separate single-read 150-cycle Illumina NextSeq 550 flow cell. The paper's data handling went like this. Because the immunoSEQ output held only junctional sequences and lacked quality scores, the filtering could not match the filtering applied to full-length reads. To assign V/J genes and CDR3, sequences were annotated against IMGT germline references using PyIR, a Python wrapper for IgBLAST v1.9. Reads were filtered out if the reads had weak V/J assignments (E-value above 1e-6), no CDR3, stop codons, out-of-frame junctions, or ambiguous translated residues. A V3J clonotype was defined by an identical inferred V gene, J gene, and CDR3 amino acid sequence. Percentage overlap between repertoires was calculated by dividing the number of shared unique clonotypes by the size of the smaller repertoire. Three approaches were used to assess repertoire richness: RTK rarefaction, the Chao1 estimator, and Recon v2.1 estimates of unobserved clonotypes. OLGA was used to compute generation probabilities for all TCRbeta clonotypes that the gDNA method yielded from a handful of donors. As stored in TCRdb, this immuneACCESS dataset retains in-frame rearrangements with V and J assigned. A fraction of the clones does not appear; measured against another copy, unresolved V genes explain less than half of the discrepancy, and the remainder lacks a known reason. The D gene and trimming were derived from the DNA, and the V and J assignments and clone size from that table. The sample records about 820,000 clones, over 90% of which are singletons. Clones ranked in the top ten supply 24% of the sample.

CD8 naive samples consisted of CD45RO-negative cells that were positively selected for CCR7, yielding a CD45RA+CCR7+ population without TemRA cells. The donors were healthy, HIV-negative adults with no recently reported acute infections or vaccinations. Every donor was a Caucasian adult living in Nashville, Tennessee, USA. Blood was collected by leukapheresis, and PBMCs were isolated by Ficoll-Histopaque density gradient centrifugation and then cryopreserved in liquid nitrogen vapor phase. Analytical flow cytometry was used to check the purity and quantity of each magnetically sorted T cell population. Each sorted fraction had its genomic DNA isolated and then quantified by UV absorbance on a Nanodrop 2000c.

The rearrangement combines TRBV14 with TRBJ2-7; the D segment is perhaps TRBD1 or TRBD2, each sharing 6 matched bases. This sequence originates from a man aged 25 to 45 in good health. Specimen: naive CD8+ T cells sorted from blood. The cell subset or site label on this specimen signifies: CD45RA+CCR7+. The nucleotide sequence reads as follows: TGTGCCAGCAGCCCAAACAGGGAGGCACGCGAGCAGTACTTC. Its protein product is CASSPNREAREQYF.